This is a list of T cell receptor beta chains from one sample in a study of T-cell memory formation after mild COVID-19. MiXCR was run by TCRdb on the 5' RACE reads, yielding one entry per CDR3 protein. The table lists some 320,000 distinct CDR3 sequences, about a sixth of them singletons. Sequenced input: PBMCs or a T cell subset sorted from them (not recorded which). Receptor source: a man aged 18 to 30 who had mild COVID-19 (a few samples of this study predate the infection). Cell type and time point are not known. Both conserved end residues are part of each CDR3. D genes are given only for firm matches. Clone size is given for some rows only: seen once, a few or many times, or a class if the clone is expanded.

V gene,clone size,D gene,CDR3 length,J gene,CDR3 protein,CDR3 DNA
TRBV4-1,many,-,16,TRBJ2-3,CASSQDPWGSADTQYF,TGCGCCAGCAGCCAAGATCCGTGGGGTTCTGCAGATACGCAGTATTTT
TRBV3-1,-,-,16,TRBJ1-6,CASSQSGGLENSPLHF,TGTGCCAGCAGCCAATCCGGGGGGTTGGAAAATTCACCCCTCCACTTT
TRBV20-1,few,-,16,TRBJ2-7,CSARDPGAGPVYEQYF,TGCAGTGCTAGAGATCCCGGTGCAGGGCCCGTTTACGAGCAGTACTTC
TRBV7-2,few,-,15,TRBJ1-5,CASSLGRQGNQPQHF,TGTGCCAGCAGCTTAGGTCGGCAGGGTAATCAGCCCCAGCATTTT
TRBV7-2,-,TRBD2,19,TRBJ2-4,CASSLARGSGRWAKNIQYF,TGTGCCAGCAGCTTAGCGCGGGGTAGCGGGCGGTGGGCCAAAAACATTCAGTACTTC
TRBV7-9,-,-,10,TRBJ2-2,CASSPGELFF,TGTGCCAGCAGCCCCGGGGAGCTGTTTTTT
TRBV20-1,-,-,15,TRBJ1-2,CSAANSGGSHYGYTF,TGCAGTGCTGCCAATTCGGGGGGGTCGCACTATGGCTACACCTTC
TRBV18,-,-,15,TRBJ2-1,CASSHIPGGLNEQFF,TGTGCCAGCTCACATATCCCGGGGGGCCTCAATGAGCAGTTCTTC
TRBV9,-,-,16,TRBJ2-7,CASSVAQGTATYEQYF,TGTGCCAGCAGCGTAGCTCAGGGAACGGCGACCTACGAGCAGTACTTC
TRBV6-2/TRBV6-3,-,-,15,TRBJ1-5,CASSYWGDKNQPQHF,TGTGCCAGCAGTTACTGGGGGGACAAGAATCAGCCCCAGCATTTT
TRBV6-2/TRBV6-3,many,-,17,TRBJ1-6,CASSPPPGRRRNSPLHF,TGTGCCAGCAGCCCCCCACCAGGCAGGCGACGTAATTCACCCCTCCACTTT
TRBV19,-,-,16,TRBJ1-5,CASSSEIPGWNQPQHF,TGTGCCAGTAGTAGCGAGATACCTGGGTGGAATCAGCCCCAGCATTTT
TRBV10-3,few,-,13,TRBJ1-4,CAISEPREEKLFF,TGTGCCATCAGTGAGCCGCGTGAGGAAAAACTGTTTTTT
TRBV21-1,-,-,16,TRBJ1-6,CASSPTRHRDNSPLHF,TGTGCCAGCAGCCCAACGCGGCACCGGGATAATTCACCCCTCCACTTT
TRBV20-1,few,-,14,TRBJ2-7,CSARDGLAGYEQYF,TGCAGTGCTAGAGATGGGCTAGCTGGGTACGAGCAGTACTTC
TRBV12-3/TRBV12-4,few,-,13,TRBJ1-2,CASSLREWDGYTF,TGTGCCAGCAGTTTGAGGGAATGGGATGGCTACACCTTC
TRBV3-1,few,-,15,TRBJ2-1,CASSRGGGSYNEQFF,TGTGCCAGCAGCCGAGGGGGGGGCTCCTACAATGAGCAGTTCTTC
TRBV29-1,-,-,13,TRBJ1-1,CSVEKRGNTEAFF,TGCAGCGTTGAGAAACGGGGGAACACTGAAGCTTTCTTT
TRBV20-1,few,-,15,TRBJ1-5,CSAREWERVNQPQHF,TGCAGTGCTAGAGAGTGGGAGAGGGTCAATCAGCCCCAGCATTTT
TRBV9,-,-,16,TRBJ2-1,CASSVDWGGPTRGQFF,TGTGCCAGCAGCGTAGACTGGGGGGGCCCTACCCGGGGGCAGTTCTTC
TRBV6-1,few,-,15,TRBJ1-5,CASRTDRRFAQPQHF,TGTGCCAGCAGGACTGACAGACGATTTGCCCAGCCCCAGCATTTT
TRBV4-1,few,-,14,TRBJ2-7,CASSHTQGPYEQYF,TGCGCCAGCAGCCACACACAGGGTCCCTACGAGCAGTACTTC
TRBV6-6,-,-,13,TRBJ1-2,CASRGRANYGYTF,TGTGCCAGCAGAGGCAGAGCTAACTATGGCTACACCTTC
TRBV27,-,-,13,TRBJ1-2,CASSFTTGSGYTF,TGTGCCAGCAGTTTCACAACAGGGTCCGGCTACACCTTC
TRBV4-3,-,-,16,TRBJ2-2,CASSQVGQPNTGELFF,TGCGCCAGCAGCCAAGTAGGGCAGCCGAACACCGGGGAGCTGTTTTTT
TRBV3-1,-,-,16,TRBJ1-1,CASSPPLRARGTEAFF,TGTGCCAGCAGCCCCCCCCTTCGGGCCCGGGGCACTGAAGCTTTCTTT
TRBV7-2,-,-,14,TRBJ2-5,CASSLAIDFETQYF,TGTGCCAGCAGCTTAGCAATCGATTTCGAGACCCAGTACTTC
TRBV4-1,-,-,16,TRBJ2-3,CASSQEGQRGVDTQYF,TGCGCCAGCAGCCAAGAGGGACAGCGGGGTGTAGATACGCAGTATTTT
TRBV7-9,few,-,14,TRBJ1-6,CASSLGPNNSPLHF,TGTGCCAGCAGCCTCGGACCAAATAATTCACCCCTCCACTTT
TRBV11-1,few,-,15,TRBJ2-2,CASSLPLAETGELFF,TGTGCCAGCAGCTTACCCCTCGCGGAGACCGGGGAGCTGTTTTTT
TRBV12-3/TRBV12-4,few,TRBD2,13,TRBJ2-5,CASRGTSSRTQYF,TGTGCCAGCAGAGGGACTAGCAGCAGGACCCAGTACTTC
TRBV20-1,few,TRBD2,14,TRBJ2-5,CSARVGLAEETQYF,TGCAGTGCTAGAGTGGGACTAGCGGAAGAGACCCAGTACTTC
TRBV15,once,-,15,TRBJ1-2,CATSIRTVYDCGYTF,TGTGCCACCAGCATTAGGACCGTATATGACTGTGGCTACACCTTC
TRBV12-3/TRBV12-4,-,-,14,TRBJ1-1,CASKSTGPASEAFF,TGTGCCAGCAAGTCGACAGGCCCAGCATCTGAAGCTTTCTTT
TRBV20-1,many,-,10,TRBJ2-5,CSAIRETQYF,TGCAGTGCTATTCGGGAGACCCAGTACTTC
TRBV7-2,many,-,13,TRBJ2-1,CASSLDSFNEQFF,TGTGCCAGCAGCTTAGATTCGTTCAATGAGCAGTTCTTC
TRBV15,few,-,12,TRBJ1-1,CATSIGNTEAFF,TGTGCCACCAGCATTGGGAACACTGAAGCTTTCTTT
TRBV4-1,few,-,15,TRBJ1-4,CASSQGQPSGEKLFF,TGCGCCAGCAGCCAAGGGCAGCCCTCCGGGGAAAAACTGTTTTTT
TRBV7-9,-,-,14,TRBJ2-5,CASSLEVAGETQYF,TGTGCCAGCAGCTTAGAGGTAGCCGGAGAGACCCAGTACTTC
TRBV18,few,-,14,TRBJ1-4,CASSPPGGAEKLFF,TGTGCCAGCTCACCCCCCGGGGGTGCTGAAAAACTGTTTTTT
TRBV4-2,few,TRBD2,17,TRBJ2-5,CASSQTGAGGPQETQYF,TGTGCCAGCAGCCAAACGGGAGCGGGAGGGCCCCAAGAGACCCAGTACTTC
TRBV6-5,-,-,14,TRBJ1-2,CASSYSVRTGGYTF,TGTGCCAGCAGTTACTCCGTCAGGACGGGAGGCTACACCTTC
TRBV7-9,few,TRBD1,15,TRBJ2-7,CASSTNRDSLREQYF,TGTGCCAGCAGCACCAACCGGGACAGCCTTCGGGAGCAGTACTTC
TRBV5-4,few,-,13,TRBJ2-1,CASSFYKRDEQFF,TGTGCCAGCAGCTTTTATAAGCGTGATGAGCAGTTCTTC
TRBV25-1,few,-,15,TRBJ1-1,CASSGPTGPNTEAFF,TGTGCCAGCAGTGGACCGACAGGCCCGAACACTGAAGCTTTCTTT
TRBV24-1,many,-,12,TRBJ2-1,CATSEFTGSWFF,TGTGCCACCAGTGAATTTACAGGGTCTTGGTTCTTC